A selection of T cell receptor beta chains follows, all from one sample in a study of regulatory T cells in long-lasting Graves disease. TCRdb analysed the multiplex PCR reads with MiXCR anew, one entry per CDR3 protein. The sample contains about 540,000 distinct CDR3 sequences, roughly 13% of which appear only once. This sample also appeared in a second study, on T cells in Graves' hyperthyroidism and ophthalmopathy.

This sample comprised peripheral blood mononuclear cells (PBMCs), obtained at new diagnosis, from a patient treated with antithyroid drugs. These receptors all stem from a man aged 25-45 years with Graves disease. Each CDR3 is given with its conserved first and last residue. The D gene is left open where the match is weak. Clone size is given for some rows only: seen once, a few or many times, or a class if the clone is expanded.

v_call	j_call	d_call	clone_size	cdr3_nt	cdr3_aa
TRBV12-3/TRBV12-4	TRBJ2-1	-	many	TGTGCCAGCAGGGTTAGCGGTAGCTCCTACAATGAGCAGTTCTTC	CASRVSGSSYNEQFF
TRBV7-9	TRBJ2-1	-	many	TGTGCCAGCAGCCCCCGGGGCCCCGATGAGCAGTTCTTC	CASSPRGPDEQFF
TRBV2	TRBJ2-7	-	many	TGTGCCAGCAGTATTACTAGTAGTCCAGGGGAGCAGTACTTC	CASSITSSPGEQYF
TRBV7-9	TRBJ2-3	TRBD2	few	TGTGCCAGCCGGGCCCCGGCGTGGGAGGGTTCGGATACGCAGTATTTT	CASRAPAWEGSDTQYF
TRBV6-1	TRBJ2-1	-	-	TGTGCCAGCAGTGAAGCTACTGGGACGGACAATGAGCAGTTCTTC	CASSEATGTDNEQFF
TRBV30	TRBJ2-6	-	-	TGTGCCTGGAGTGTGGGGGGCGCTTCTGGGGCCAACGTCCTGACTTTC	CAWSVGGASGANVLTF
TRBV5-4	TRBJ2-5	TRBD2	many	TGTGCCAGCAGCCTAAGCGGGAGGGCAGATGAGACCCAGTACTTC	CASSLSGRADETQYF
TRBV6-5	TRBJ2-7	-	few	TGTGCCAGCAGTTACGCCCCTGCGGTAACCGAGCAGTACTTC	CASSYAPAVTEQYF
TRBV11-2	TRBJ2-3	-	many	TGTGCCAGCAGCCCCTACCTCCGGGCTAGCGGCACAGATACGCAGTATTTT	CASSPYLRASGTDTQYF
TRBV24-1	TRBJ2-7	-	many	TGTGCCACCAGTGATGACTACGAGCAGTACTTC	CATSDDYEQYF
TRBV5-1	TRBJ1-2	TRBD1	few	TGCGCCAGCAGCTTGGAAACAGGGGGCGCCTTTGGCTACACCTTC	CASSLETGGAFGYTF
TRBV27	TRBJ1-5	-	many	TGTGCCAGCAGTATCAACCTAAACAGCTACAATCAGCCCCAGCATTTT	CASSINLNSYNQPQHF
TRBV25-1	TRBJ2-2	TRBD2	-	TGTGCCAGCAGTGAAAGCGGGGCCGCGAACACCGGGGAGCTGTTTTTT	CASSESGAANTGELFF
TRBV12-3/TRBV12-4	TRBJ2-1	-	many	TGTGCCAGCAGTTTACGAGCGGACCCCTACAATGAGCAGTTCTTC	CASSLRADPYNEQFF
TRBV12-5	TRBJ2-1	-	many	TGTGCTAGTGGTATAGGGACGGAATACAATGAGCAGTTCTTC	CASGIGTEYNEQFF
TRBV3-1	TRBJ2-2	-	few	TGTGCCAGCAGCCAAGATCGGGTCGGCTTTTACACCGGGGAGCTGTTTTTT	CASSQDRVGFYTGELFF
TRBV12-5	TRBJ1-1	-	few	TGTGCTAGTGGATCTCTCAGGGTTATCGGAGCTGAAGCTTTCTTT	CASGSLRVIGAEAFF
TRBV28	TRBJ2-3	TRBD2	many	TGTGCCAGCTGCCTGGGGGGGGTTAACACAGATACGCAGTATTTT	CASCLGGVNTDTQYF